Listed below are T cell receptor beta chains from one sample, sequenced in a study of blood T cell repertoires in COVID-19. Produced via immunoSEQ multiplex PCR; TCRdb's table is partial and in-frame only. Counted here are approximately 200,000 clones, 65% to 90% occurring once; the ten biggest clones make up roughly 5%. Sequenced sample: peripheral blood. Every receptor here comes from a human donor in a cohort sampled during active COVID-19. The CDR3 runs from the conserved cysteine through the conserved F or W. The order of the fields is J gene, V gene, clone size, CDR3 protein. Size tells how often a clone was seen (once, few, many) or the class of an expanded clone, and some rows leave it out.

>TRBJ1-2|TRBV20-1|NA
CSASTGVDYGYTF
>TRBJ2-7|TRBV6-2/TRBV6-3|once
CASSYSNWQGDPYEQYF
>TRBJ1-5|TRBV2|once
CASGSANQPQHF
>TRBJ2-7|TRBV24-1|NA
CATSDSGTEQYF
>TRBJ1-1|TRBV9|NA
CASSVRDSPGNTEAFF
>TRBJ1-1|TRBV20-1|once
CSARRDTEAFF
>TRBJ1-2|TRBV2|NA
CARRGGPYGYTF
>TRBJ1-4|TRBV18|NA
CASSLQGSNEKLFF
>TRBJ1-1|TRBV7-3|NA
CASSRGEGPGKAFF
>TRBJ2-2|TRBV19|NA
CASRAPGLANTGELFF
>TRBJ2-7|TRBV27|few
CASSKEGRREGYEQYF
>TRBJ2-7|TRBV6-2/TRBV6-3|NA
CASSHNRVGEQYF
>TRBJ2-1|TRBV7-2|NA
CASSLDSSYNEQFF
>TRBJ2-7|TRBV3-1/TRBV3-2|NA
CASSLGTSRFGYEQYF
>TRBJ2-7|TRBV7-8|NA
CASSFQRLSYEQYF
>TRBJ2-7|TRBV28|NA
CASCTGGAAYEQYF
>TRBJ1-2|TRBV7-9|NA
CASSFGANYGYTF
>TRBJ2-5|TRBV7-6|few
CASSPIASLETQYF
>TRBJ2-7|TRBV9|NA
CASSVDGRVNYEQYF
>TRBJ1-6|TRBV6-2/TRBV6-3|NA
CASSHGQGVRGGSPLHF
>TRBJ2-7|TRBV3-1/TRBV3-2|NA
CASSQGVGSSYEQYF
>TRBJ2-5|TRBV10-3|NA
CAISDVRGLTDQETQYF
>TRBJ1-5|TRBV6-4|NA
CATWTGGNQPQHF
>TRBJ1-4|TRBV9|NA
CASSVASANEKLFF
>TRBJ2-7|TRBV28|NA
CASRLGEFPYEQYF
>TRBJ2-7|TRBV11-2|NA
CASSLNPTSQYSYEQYF
>TRBJ1-3|TRBV28|NA
CASSLSHRGRGNTIYF
>TRBJ2-5|TRBV5-1|NA
CASSLWETQYF
>TRBJ2-2|TRBV6-1|NA
CASSEATAGELFF
>TRBJ2-7|TRBV6-4|NA
CASSLFSAGPYEQYF
>TRBJ1-2|TRBV29-1|NA
CSVGDRAGYTF
>TRBJ1-5|TRBV9|once
CASSPQGQLNQPQHF
>TRBJ1-5|TRBV6-6|NA
CASRPFDSHQPQHF
>TRBJ2-7|TRBV14|NA
CASSQDYRSSYEQYF
>TRBJ1-1|TRBV7-8|NA
CASSPMDRLNTEAFF
>TRBJ1-5|TRBV28|NA
CASSPFRVGVRHQPQHF
>TRBJ1-4|TRBV6-5|NA
CASRIRGANNEKLFF
>TRBJ1-1|TRBV7-2|NA
CASSLGQKNTEAFF
>TRBJ1-1|TRBV7-7|few
CASSLTGNTEAFF
>TRBJ2-7|TRBV4-2|NA
CASSQDISGSYEQYF
>TRBJ2-7|TRBV2|NA
CASSGDLPYEQYF
>TRBJ2-3|TRBV2|NA
CASSEVAGKTDTQYF
>TRBJ1-2|TRBV24-1|NA
CATSTRSRGGAYGYTF
>TRBJ2-5|TRBV21-1|NA
CASSSPNYQETQYF
>TRBJ2-7|TRBV3-1/TRBV3-2|NA
CASSQEYRTAERYYEQYF
>TRBJ2-5|TRBV20-1|NA
CSRERGETQYF
>TRBJ2-1|TRBV9|NA
CASSPHSGRVSSYNEQFF
>TRBJ2-1|TRBV27|NA
CASSLRATSDYNEQFF
>TRBJ1-2|TRBV28|NA
CASITSRDRVGYGYTF
>TRBJ2-2|TRBV28|NA
CASSLTLAGITGELFF
>TRBJ1-2|TRBV7-9|NA
CASSLGGGQGAGYGYTF
>TRBJ1-2|TRBV5-1|NA
CASSFLSGTGTFPNYGYTF
>TRBJ2-7|TRBV4-3|NA
CASSHLGTSGSYEQYF